This entry is about one T cell receptor (beta chain). The data were taken from a study of T cell changes during pregnancy in multiple sclerosis. There are 14 residues in the CDR3. Germline CDR1 and CDR2: SGHRS and YFSETQ. Between the trimmed V and J ends, which lost 2 bases and 2 bases, there was a span of 9 bases. Sequenced by immunoSEQ multiplex PCR; TCRdb stores in-frame clones only, minus some. The top ten clones hold approximately 2.8% of a sample with some 56,000 clones, about 93% of them seen once. This sample comprised peripheral blood, obtained in the third trimester of pregnancy. The chain has TRBV5-1 and TRBJ2-3; no reliable D call. The sequence was obtained from a female donor in good health, enrolled as a control in a pregnancy study. This CDR3 is CASSFRVITDTQYF. The CDR3 DNA is TGCGCCAGCAGCTTCCGAGTGATCACAGATACGCAGTATTTT.